One sample yielded the 20 T cell receptor beta chains listed below, sequenced in a study of a mutant IDH1 vaccine in newly diagnosed glioma (dated by TCRdb to 2020 to 2022). The sample's time point label is to be understood as: week 11, during vaccination. Each vaccine dose, consisting of 300 ug of a 20-mer mutant IDH1 peptide in Montanide, was administered subcutaneously with topical imiquimod. Libraries were prepared through the immunoSEQ multiplex PCR assay. TCRdb limited this immuneACCESS table to in-frame rearrangements with V and J called. A share of clones is missing; checked studies link under half to unresolved V genes, and the rest is unexplained. This sample is represented by more than 50,000 clones; around 80% of them were singletons. Approximately 6.1% of the sample is held by the ten biggest clonotypes. These receptors lack a known antigen. This material consisted of PBMCs, taken from a glioma patient whose treatment included an IDH1 peptide vaccine. The origin of the receptors is a man between 50 and 59 years old with glioma.

A single count supports this clone. This chain joins TRBV9 and TRBJ1-1; D may be TRBD1 (5 bases). Germline V gene lookup returns CDR1 SGDLS and CDR2 YYNGEE. Trimming pared 7 bases from V and 6 bases from J, leaving 10 bases between. The CDR3 extends over 11 amino acids. DNA for the CDR3: TGTGCCAGCGGGACCGACGCTGAAGCTTTCTTT. This codes for CASGTDAEAFF.

This clone is a singleton in its sample. The chain has TRBV19 and TRBJ2-7; 14 nucleotides line up with TRBD2. Germline values: CDR1 LNHDA, CDR2 SQIVND (reference sequence). Germline trimming cut 6 bases from V and 2 bases from J; bases unmatched to any gene: 6. This CDR3 region has 16 residues. The CDR3 sequence: CASSLGLAGGAYEQYF. DNA of the CDR3: TGTGCCAGTAGCCTTGGACTAGCGGGGGGTGCCTACGAGCAGTACTTC.

The rearrangement links TRBV9 to TRBJ2-2; TRBD1 is a possible D gene (6 bases). The CDR3 sequence is 15 residues long. V was cut by 0 bases and J by 5 bases, with 11 bases left in between. The germline CDR1 and CDR2 sequences are SGDLS and YYNGEE. Written as DNA, the CDR3 is TGTGCCAGCAGCGTAGAAACAGGGAAGACCGGGGAGCTGTTTTTT. Its protein is CASSVETGKTGELFF.

CDR3 DNA: TGCGCCAGCAGCCCAGGGGGGAGTACTGAAGCTTTCTTT. Protein product: CASSPGGSTEAFF. The chain employs TRBV5-1 and TRBJ1-1; 7 bases line up with TRBD1. The germline V gene has CDR1 SGHRS and CDR2 YFSETQ. The CDR3 has 13 amino acids. The trim removed 4 bases at V and 5 bases at J, leaving 5 bases unmatched. Full variable domain (outside the CDR3, taken from reference TRBV5-1 and TRBJ1-1): KAGVTQTPRYLIKTRGQQVTLSCSPISGHRSVSWYQQTPGQGLQFLFEYFSETQRNKGNFPGRFSGRQFSNSRSEMNVSTLELGDSALYLCASSPGGSTEAFFGQGTRLTVV.

This chain connects TRBV7-9 to TRBJ1-5; no reliable D call. CDR3 size: 15 residues. CDR1 SEHNR and CDR2 FQNEAQ come from the germline V gene (reference sequence). The V and J ends lost 0 bases and 0 bases respectively, with 6 bases between them. CDR3 sequence: CASSLAGYSNQPQHF. As DNA, the CDR3 is TGTGCCAGCAGCTTAGCTGGGTATAGCAATCAGCCCCAGCATTTT.

The chain carries TRBV5-5 and TRBJ1-4; D unresolved. Germline lookup yields CDR1 SGHKS and CDR2 YYEKEE (reference sequence). This CDR3 has 15 residues. Trimming stripped 0 bases from V and 8 bases from J, with 14 bases between. CDR3 DNA: TGTGCCAGCAGCTTGGTCCCAAAGGGAGGGGAAAAACTGTTTTTT. Translating it yields CASSLVPKGGEKLFF.

This chain joins TRBV29-1 and TRBJ1-5; D might be TRBD1 (6 bases). Per the germline V gene, CDR1 is SQVTM and CDR2 is ANQGSEA. V was clipped by 4 bases and J by 6 bases, with 13 bases between them. The CDR3 totals 13 residues. CDR3 DNA: TGCAGCGTTGCAGGGGACACTGGTCAGCCCCAGCATTTT. This codes for CSVAGDTGQPQHF.

This chain connects TRBV5-5 to TRBJ1-3, with 7 bases that match TRBD1. The CDR3 extends over 15 amino acids. The germline V gene has CDR1 SGHKS and CDR2 YYEKEE (reference sequence). Trimming cost V 0 bases and J 3 bases; bases outside gene matches: 3. In DNA form, the CDR3 reads TGTGCCAGCAGCTTGGTAGGGGGCCATGGAAACACCATATATTTT. Residues: CASSLVGGHGNTIYF.

The chain is built from TRBV6-1 and TRBJ2-7; D remains ambiguous. Trimming removed 5 bases at V and 6 bases at J, with 11 bases between. Germline CDR1 reads MNHNS; CDR2 reads SASEGT. This CDR3 has 12 amino acids. The CDR3 DNA reads as TGTGCCAGCAGTCTGCACATTACCGAGCAGTACTTC. It is translated as CASSLHITEQYF.

The V and J genes are TRBV27 and TRBJ2-5; the D gene is possibly TRBD2 (5 bases). This CDR3 is 14 amino acids long. Germline V gene sequence: CDR1 MNHEY, CDR2 SMNVEV (reference sequence). The V end lost 5 bases, the J end lost 3 bases, and 13 bases lay between the germline ends. Here the CDR3 reads CASSPYAGEETQYF. CDR3 nucleotide sequence: TGTGCCAGCAGTCCATACGCCGGGGAAGAGACCCAGTACTTC.

The chain has TRBV15 and TRBJ2-2; D not resolved. This CDR3 spans 14 amino acids. Looked up from germline, CDR1 is LNHNV and CDR2 is YYDKDF (reference sequence). The V and J ends lost 0 bases and 2 bases respectively, with 4 bases between them. CDR3 coding DNA: TGTGCCACCAGCAGAGATCTAAACACCGGGGAGCTGTTTTTT. The encoded protein is CATSRDLNTGELFF. Drawing the rest from reference TRBV15 and TRBJ2-2, the complete variable domain is DAMVIQNPRYQVTQFGKPVTLSCSQTLNHNVMYWYQQKSSQAPKLLFHYYDKDFNNEADTPDNFQSRRPNTSFCFLDIRSPGLGDTAMYLCATSRDLNTGELFFGEGSRLTVL.

The genes are TRBV14 and TRBJ2-5; TRBD2 might be the D (6 bases). Germline-derived CDR1 and CDR2 are SGHDN and FVKESK. The germline V and J ends were trimmed by 4 bases and 2 bases, with 14 bases remaining between them. The CDR3 consists of 15 residues. CDR3 sequence: CASSLIGTSQETQYF. The CDR3 DNA is TGTGCCAGCAGCCTGATCGGGACTTCGCAAGAGACCCAGTACTTC.

The chain employs TRBV4-3 and TRBJ2-7; 7 nucleotides match TRBD2. The ends lost 0 bases at V and 4 bases at J; junction bases unmatched: 9. This CDR3 comprises 16 residues. From germline, CDR1 is LGHNA and CDR2 YSLEER. CDR3 region: CASSQEARGLGYEQYF. The CDR3, as DNA: TGCGCCAGCAGCCAAGAGGCGCGGGGGTTGGGGTACGAGCAGTACTTC.

This clone came up a few times. This chain uses TRBV27 with TRBJ1-1; D is ambiguous. The CDR3 runs 15 residues. Germline V lookup: CDR1 MNHEY, CDR2 SMNVEV (reference sequence). V dropped 0 bases and J dropped 6 bases, with 14 bases sitting between them. The chain's CDR3 is CASSLSAGPLSEAFF. The CDR3 DNA sequence: TGTGCCAGCAGTTTATCTGCTGGACCCCTTTCTGAAGCTTTCTTT.

The chain has TRBV6-6 and TRBJ1-1; D call uncertain. V was clipped by 5 bases and J by 4 bases, with 11 bases between them. Germline lookup yields CDR1 MNHNY and CDR2 SVGAGI (reference sequence). This CDR3 contains 13 residues. CDR3 in amino acids: CASSVGVGTEAFF. CDR3 in DNA: TGTGCCAGCAGTGTTGGAGTCGGCACTGAAGCTTTCTTT.

The CDR3 sequence is CAWSGGGGEQYF. The CDR3 DNA reads TGTGCCTGGAGTGGGGGAGGCGGCGAGCAGTACTTC. The J gene is TRBJ2-7, the V gene TRBV30; a weak D match, TRBD2 (6 bases). The V gene lost 1 base and the J gene lost 6 bases, with 10 bases spanning the gap. Germline lookup yields CDR1 GTSNPN and CDR2 SVGIG (reference sequence). This CDR3 comprises 12 residues.

The rearrangement links TRBV10-3 to TRBJ2-3, with D hard to call. The CDR3 extends over 14 amino acids. The V end was cut by 8 bases, the J end by 0 bases, with 12 bases between. CDR1 and CDR2 (germline): ENHRY, SYGVKD. The CDR3 DNA sequence: TGTGCCATCGAAAAGGGCACTAGCACAGATACGCAGTATTTT. Residues: CAIEKGTSTDTQYF.

The genes are TRBV19 and TRBJ2-6, with TRBD2 matching 7 bases. V gave up 3 bases and J gave up 1 base; unmatched junction bases: 9. The germline CDR1 and CDR2 sequences are LNHDA and SQIVND (reference sequence). This CDR3 region has 18 residues. Here the CDR3 reads CASSMGTRAGSGANVLTF. The CDR3 DNA follows: TGTGCCAGTAGTATGGGTACAAGAGCGGGATCTGGGGCCAACGTCCTGACTTTC.

This rearrangement joins TRBV9 to TRBJ1-3, with 7 bases aligning to TRBD1. The J segment lost 0 bases and the V segment lost 3 bases, leaving 3 bases of the junction unmatched. The CDR3 contains 15 residues. Germline CDR1 and CDR2: SGDLS and YYNGEE. The CDR3, as DNA: TGTGCCAGCAGCGGCGCAGGGGGCTCTGGAAACACCATATATTTT. Encoded protein: CASSGAGGSGNTIYF.

The chain couples TRBV30 to TRBJ2-1; D not resolved. V was cut by 4 bases and J by 10 bases, with 11 bases left in between. This CDR3 comprises 11 residues. CDR1 and CDR2 from the germline V gene are GTSNPN and SVGIG (reference sequence). The CDR3 protein is CAWTRSGEQFF. CDR3 DNA sequence: TGTGCCTGGACTAGATCTGGAGAGCAGTTCTTC.